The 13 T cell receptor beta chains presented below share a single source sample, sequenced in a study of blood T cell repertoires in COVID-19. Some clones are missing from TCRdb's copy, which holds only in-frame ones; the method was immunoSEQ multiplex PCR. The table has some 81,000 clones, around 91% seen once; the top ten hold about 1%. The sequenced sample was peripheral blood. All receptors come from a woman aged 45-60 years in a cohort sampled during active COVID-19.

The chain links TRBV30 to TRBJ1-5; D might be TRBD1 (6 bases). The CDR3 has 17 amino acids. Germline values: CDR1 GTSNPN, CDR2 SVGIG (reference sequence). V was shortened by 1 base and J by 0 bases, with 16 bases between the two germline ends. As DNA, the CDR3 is TGTGCCTGGAGTGCTCAGGGGAGCTCCTATAGCAATCAGCCCCAGCATTTT. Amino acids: CAWSAQGSSYSNQPQHF.

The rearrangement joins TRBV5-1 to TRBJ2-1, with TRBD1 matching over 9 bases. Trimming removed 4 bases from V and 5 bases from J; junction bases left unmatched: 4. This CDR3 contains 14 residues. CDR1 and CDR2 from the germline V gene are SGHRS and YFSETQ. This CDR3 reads CASSGTGYHNEQFF. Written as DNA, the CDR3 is TGCGCCAGCAGCGGGACAGGGTACCACAATGAGCAGTTCTTC.

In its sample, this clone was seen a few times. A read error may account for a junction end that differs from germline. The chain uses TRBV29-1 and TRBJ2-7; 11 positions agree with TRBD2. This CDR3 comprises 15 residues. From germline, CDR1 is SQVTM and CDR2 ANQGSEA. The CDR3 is CSVKDGLAGYYEQYF. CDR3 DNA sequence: TGCAGCGTTAAAGACGGACTAGCGGGTTACTACGAGCAGTACTTC.

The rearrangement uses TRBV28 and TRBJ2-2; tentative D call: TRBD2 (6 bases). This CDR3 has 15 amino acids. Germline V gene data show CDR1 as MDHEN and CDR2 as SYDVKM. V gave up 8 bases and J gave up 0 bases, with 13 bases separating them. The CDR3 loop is CASGPSGANTGELFF. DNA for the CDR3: TGTGCCAGCGGGCCCTCGGGGGCGAACACCGGGGAGCTGTTTTTT.

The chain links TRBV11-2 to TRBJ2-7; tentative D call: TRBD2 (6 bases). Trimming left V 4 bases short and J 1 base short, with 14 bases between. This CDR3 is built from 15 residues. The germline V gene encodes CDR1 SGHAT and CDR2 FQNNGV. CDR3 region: CASSSSGVASYEQYF. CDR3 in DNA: TGTGCCAGCAGCTCCTCGGGGGTGGCGTCCTACGAGCAGTACTTC.

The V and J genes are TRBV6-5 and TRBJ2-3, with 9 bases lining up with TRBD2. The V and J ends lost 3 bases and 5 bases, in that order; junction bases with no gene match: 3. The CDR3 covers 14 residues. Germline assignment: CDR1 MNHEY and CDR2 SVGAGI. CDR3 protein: CASSYSLAGDTQYF. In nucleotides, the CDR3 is TGTGCCAGCAGTTATTCACTAGCGGGAGATACGCAGTATTTT.

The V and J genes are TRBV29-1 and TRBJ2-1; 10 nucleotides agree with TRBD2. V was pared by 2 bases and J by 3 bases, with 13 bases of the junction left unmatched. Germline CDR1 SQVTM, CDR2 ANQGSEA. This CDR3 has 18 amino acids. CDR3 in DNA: TGCAGCGTTGAAAGTTATACTAGCGGGACGAAGGGCTACAATGAGCAGTTCTTC. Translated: CSVESYTSGTKGYNEQFF.

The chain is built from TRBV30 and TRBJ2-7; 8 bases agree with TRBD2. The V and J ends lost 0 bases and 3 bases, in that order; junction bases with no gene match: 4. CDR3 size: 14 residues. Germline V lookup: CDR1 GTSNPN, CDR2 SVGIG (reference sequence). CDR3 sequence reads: CAWSVGLAGYEQYF. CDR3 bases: TGTGCCTGGAGTGTAGGCCTAGCGGGCTACGAGCAGTACTTC.

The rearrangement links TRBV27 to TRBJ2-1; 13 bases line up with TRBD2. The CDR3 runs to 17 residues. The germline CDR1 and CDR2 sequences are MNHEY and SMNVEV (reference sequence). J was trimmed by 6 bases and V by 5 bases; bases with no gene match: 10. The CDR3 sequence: CASSPRTSGSGGNEQFF. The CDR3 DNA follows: TGTGCCAGCAGTCCCCGGACTAGCGGGAGTGGGGGCAATGAGCAGTTCTTC.

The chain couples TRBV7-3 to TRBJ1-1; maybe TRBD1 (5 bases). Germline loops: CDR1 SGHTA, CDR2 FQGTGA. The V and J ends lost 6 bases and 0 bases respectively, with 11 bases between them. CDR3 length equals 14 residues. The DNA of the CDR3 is TGTGCCAGCAGGTACGGGGGGTTGAACACTGAAGCTTTCTTT. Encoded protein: CASRYGGLNTEAFF.

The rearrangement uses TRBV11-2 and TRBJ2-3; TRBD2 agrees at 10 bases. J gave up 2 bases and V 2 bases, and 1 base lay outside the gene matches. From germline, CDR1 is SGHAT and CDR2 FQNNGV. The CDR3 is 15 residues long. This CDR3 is CASSLLAGATDTQYF. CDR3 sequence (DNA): TGTGCCAGCAGCTTACTAGCGGGAGCCACAGATACGCAGTATTTT.

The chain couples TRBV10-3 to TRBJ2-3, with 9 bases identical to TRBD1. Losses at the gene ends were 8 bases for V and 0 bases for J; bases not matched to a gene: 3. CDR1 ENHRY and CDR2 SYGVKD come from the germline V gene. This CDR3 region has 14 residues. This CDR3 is CAIGDRESTDTQYF. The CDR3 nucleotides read TGTGCCATCGGGGACAGGGAAAGCACAGATACGCAGTATTTT.

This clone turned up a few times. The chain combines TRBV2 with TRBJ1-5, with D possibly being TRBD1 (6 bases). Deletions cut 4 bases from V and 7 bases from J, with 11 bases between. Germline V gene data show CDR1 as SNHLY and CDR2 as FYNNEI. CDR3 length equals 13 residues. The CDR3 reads CASSATGIQPQHF. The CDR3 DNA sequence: TGTGCCAGCAGTGCCACAGGGATCCAGCCCCAGCATTTT.